This T cell receptor (beta chain) was obtained from a study of T cells in Graves' hyperthyroidism and ophthalmopathy. Findings and caveats of the study: It was a median around 6 months before onset that the model predicted ophthalmopathy. Peripheral blood also featured most of the thyroid clonotypes expanded above 0.001.

TCR beta CDR3 regions were amplified from RNA. The primer set for the first-round RT-PCR of the TCR CDR3 was HTBI. From the multiplex PCR reads, TCRdb called clonotypes with MiXCR, one entry per CDR3 protein. The sample includes approximately 710,000 distinct CDR3 sequences, 17% of them seen just once. Newly diagnosed hyperthyroidism patients aged 18 to 65 years had disease lasting under 2 months. PBMCs came from 8.5 to 10 ml fresh peripheral blood. This clonotype was counted many times. Its antigen is unknown. V gave up 3 bases and J gave up 0 bases, with 17 bases separating them. This CDR3 region has 17 residues. Germline loops: CDR1 ENHRY, CDR2 SYGVKD.

This clonotype originated in a man aged 45-60 years with Graves' hyperthyroidism. The specimen sequenced was blood. The gene calls are TRBV10-3 and TRBJ2-5; D tentatively reads TRBD1 or TRBD2 (5 bases each). CDR3 coding DNA: TGTGCCATCAGTGATGACGGGGCCGCAGCCTACCAAGAGACCCAGTACTTC. Protein product: CAISDDGAAAYQETQYF.